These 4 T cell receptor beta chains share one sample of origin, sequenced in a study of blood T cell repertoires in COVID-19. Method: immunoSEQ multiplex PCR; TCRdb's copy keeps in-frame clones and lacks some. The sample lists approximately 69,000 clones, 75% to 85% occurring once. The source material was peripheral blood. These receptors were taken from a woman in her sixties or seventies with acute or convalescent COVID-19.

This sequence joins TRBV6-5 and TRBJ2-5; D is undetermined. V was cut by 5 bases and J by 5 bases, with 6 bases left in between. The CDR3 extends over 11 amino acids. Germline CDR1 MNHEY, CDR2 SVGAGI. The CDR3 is CASSPRETQYF. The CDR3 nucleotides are TGTGCCAGCAGTCCCCGGGAGACCCAGTACTTC.

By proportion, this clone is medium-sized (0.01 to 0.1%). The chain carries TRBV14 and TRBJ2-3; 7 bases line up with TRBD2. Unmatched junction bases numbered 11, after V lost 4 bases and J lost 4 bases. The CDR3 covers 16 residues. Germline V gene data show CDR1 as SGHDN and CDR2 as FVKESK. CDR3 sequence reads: CASSPPRTGGADTQYF. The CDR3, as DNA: TGTGCCAGCAGCCCGCCCCGTACGGGAGGAGCAGATACGCAGTATTTT.

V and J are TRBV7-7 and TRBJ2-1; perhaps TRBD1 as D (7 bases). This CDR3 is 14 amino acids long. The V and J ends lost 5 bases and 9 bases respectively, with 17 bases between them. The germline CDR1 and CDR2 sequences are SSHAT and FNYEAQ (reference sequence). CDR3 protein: CASSMQRGRGEQFF. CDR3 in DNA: TGTGCCAGCAGCATGCAGAGGGGGCGGGGTGAGCAGTTCTTC.

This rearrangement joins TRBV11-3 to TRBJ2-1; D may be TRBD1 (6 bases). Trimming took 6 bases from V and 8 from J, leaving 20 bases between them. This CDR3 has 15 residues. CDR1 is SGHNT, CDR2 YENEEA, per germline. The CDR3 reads CASSSSGARGHEQFF. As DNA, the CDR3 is TGTGCCAGCAGTTCGTCAGGGGCTAGAGGCCATGAGCAGTTCTTC. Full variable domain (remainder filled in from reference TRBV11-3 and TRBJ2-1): EAGVVQSPRYKIIEKKQPVAFWCNPISGHNTLYWYLQNLGQGPELLIRYENEEAVDDSQLPKDRFSAERLKGVDSTLKIQPAELGDSAVYLCASSSSGARGHEQFFGPGTRLTVL.